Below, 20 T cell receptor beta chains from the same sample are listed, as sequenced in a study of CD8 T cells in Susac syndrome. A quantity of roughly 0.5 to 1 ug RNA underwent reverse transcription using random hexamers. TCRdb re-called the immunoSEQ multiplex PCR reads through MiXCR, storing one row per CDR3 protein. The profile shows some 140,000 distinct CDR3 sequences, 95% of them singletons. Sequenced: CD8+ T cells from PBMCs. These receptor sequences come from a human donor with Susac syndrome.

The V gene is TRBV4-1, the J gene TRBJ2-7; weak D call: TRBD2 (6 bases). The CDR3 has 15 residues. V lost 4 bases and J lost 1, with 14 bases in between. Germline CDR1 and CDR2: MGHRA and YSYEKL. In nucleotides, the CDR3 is TGCGCCAGCAGCCCTATAGGGACTGAATCCTACGAGCAGTACTTC. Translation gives CASSPIGTESYEQYF.

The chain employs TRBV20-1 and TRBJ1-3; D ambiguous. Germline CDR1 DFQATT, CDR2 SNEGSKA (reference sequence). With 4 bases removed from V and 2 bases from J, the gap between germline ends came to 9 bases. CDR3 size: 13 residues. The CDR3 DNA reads TGCAGTGCTAAGGGTCCCGCTGGAAACACCATATATTTT. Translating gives CSAKGPAGNTIYF.

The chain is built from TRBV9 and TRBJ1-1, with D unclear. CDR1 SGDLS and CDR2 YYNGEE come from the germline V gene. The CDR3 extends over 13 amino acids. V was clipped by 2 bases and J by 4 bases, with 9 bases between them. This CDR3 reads CASSVSAGTEAFF. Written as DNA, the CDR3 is TGTGCCAGCAGCGTGTCTGCGGGCACTGAAGCTTTCTTT.

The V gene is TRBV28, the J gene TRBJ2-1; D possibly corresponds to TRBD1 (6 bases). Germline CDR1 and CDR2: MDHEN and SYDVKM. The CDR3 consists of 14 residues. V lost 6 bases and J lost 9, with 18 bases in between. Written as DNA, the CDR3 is TGTGCCAGCAGGGGGACATACCCTTTGGGTGAGCAGTTCTTC. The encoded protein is CASRGTYPLGEQFF.

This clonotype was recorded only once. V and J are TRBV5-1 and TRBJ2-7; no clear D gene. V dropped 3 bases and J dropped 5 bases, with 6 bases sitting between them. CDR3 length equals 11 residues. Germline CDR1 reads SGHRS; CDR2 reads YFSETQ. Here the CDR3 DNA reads TGCGCCAGCAGCTGGTCCGACGAGCAGTACTTC. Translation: CASSWSDEQYF.

The CDR3 reads CASISSGRESFF. The CDR3 nucleotides read TGTGCCAGCATCTCTAGCGGGAGGGAGTCGTTCTTC. The chain employs TRBV12-3 or TRBV12-4 and TRBJ2-1; 12 positions match TRBD2. V was clipped by 7 bases and J by 15 bases; unmatched bases: 7. The CDR3 sequence is 12 residues long.

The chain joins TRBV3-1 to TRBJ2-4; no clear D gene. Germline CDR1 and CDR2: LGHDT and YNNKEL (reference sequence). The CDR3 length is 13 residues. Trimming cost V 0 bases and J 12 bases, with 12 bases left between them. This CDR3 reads CASSQDHFTNQYF. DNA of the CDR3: TGTGCCAGCAGCCAAGATCATTTTACCAATCAGTACTTC.

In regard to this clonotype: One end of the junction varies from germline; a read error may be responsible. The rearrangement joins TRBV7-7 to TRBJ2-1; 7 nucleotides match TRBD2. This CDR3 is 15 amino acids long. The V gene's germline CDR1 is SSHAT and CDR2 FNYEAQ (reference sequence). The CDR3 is CASSSIAGDYNEQFF. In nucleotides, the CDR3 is TGTGCTAGCAGCTCCATAGCGGGTGACTACAATGAGCAGTTCTTC.

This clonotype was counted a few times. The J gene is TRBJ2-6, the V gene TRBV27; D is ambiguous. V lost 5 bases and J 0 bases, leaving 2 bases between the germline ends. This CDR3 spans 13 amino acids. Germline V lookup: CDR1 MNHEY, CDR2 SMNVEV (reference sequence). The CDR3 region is CASSPSGANVLTF. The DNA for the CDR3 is TGTGCCAGCAGTCCCTCTGGGGCCAACGTCCTGACTTTC.

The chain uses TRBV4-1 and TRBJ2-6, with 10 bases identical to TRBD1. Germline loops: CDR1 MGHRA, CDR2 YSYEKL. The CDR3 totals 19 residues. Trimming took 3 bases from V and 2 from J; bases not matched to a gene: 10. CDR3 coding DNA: TGCGCCAGCAGCCACAGACTGGGACAGGGGTACACTGGGGCCAACGTCCTGACTTTC. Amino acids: CASSHRLGQGYTGANVLTF.

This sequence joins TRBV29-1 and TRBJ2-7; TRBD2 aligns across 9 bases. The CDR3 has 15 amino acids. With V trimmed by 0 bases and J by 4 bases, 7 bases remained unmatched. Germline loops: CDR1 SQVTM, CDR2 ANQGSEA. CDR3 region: CSVEDREREEYEQYF. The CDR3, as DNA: TGCAGCGTTGAAGATCGGGAGCGGGAGGAGTACGAGCAGTACTTC.

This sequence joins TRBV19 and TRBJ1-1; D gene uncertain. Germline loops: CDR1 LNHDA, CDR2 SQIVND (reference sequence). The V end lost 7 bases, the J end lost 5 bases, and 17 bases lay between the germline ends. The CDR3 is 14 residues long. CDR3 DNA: TGTGCCAGTAACCTTGACAACCCGAGGACTGAAGCTTTCTTT. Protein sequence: CASNLDNPRTEAFF. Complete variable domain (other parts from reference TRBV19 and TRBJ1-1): DGGITQSPKYLFRKEGQNVTLSCEQNLNHDAMYWYRQDPGQGLRLIYYSQIVNDFQKGDIAEGYSVSREKKESFPLTVTSAQKNPTAFYLCASNLDNPRTEAFFGQGTRLTVV.

In DNA, the CDR3 is TGTGCCAGCAGCCAACCCTCCTGGGGCGGGAGCGCAGATACGCAGTATTTT. It yields the protein CASSQPSWGGSADTQYF. The chain recombines TRBV3-1 with TRBJ2-3; 7 bases fit TRBD2. CDR3 length: 17 residues. Germline trimming cut 2 bases from V and 4 bases from J; bases unmatched to any gene: 12. Germline V lookup: CDR1 LGHDT, CDR2 YNNKEL (reference sequence).

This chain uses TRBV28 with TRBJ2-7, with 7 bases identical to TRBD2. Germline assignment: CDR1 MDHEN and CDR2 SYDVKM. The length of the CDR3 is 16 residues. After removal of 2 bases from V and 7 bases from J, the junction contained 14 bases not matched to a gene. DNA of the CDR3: TGTGCCAGCAGTTTAAGTTCGGGGGGACTACCTTGGGAGCAGTACTTC. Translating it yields CASSLSSGGLPWEQYF.

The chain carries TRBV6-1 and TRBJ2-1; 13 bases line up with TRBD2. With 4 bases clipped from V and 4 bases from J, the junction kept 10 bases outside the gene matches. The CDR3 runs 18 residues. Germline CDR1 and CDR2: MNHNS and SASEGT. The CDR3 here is CASSGETSGRENYNEQFF. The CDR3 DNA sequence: TGTGCCAGCAGTGGAGAAACTAGCGGGAGGGAAAATTACAATGAGCAGTTCTTC.

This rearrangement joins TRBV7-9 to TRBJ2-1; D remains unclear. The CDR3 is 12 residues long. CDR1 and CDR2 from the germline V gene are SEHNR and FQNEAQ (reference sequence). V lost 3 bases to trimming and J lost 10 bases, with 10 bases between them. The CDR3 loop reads CASSFVEWEQFF. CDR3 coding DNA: TGTGCCAGCAGCTTTGTGGAATGGGAGCAGTTCTTC. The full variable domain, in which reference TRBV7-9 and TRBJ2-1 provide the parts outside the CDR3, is DTGVSQNPRHKITKRGQNVTFRCDPISEHNRLYWYRQTLGQGPEFLTYFQNEAQLEKSRLLSDRFSAERPKGSFSTLEIQRTEQGDSAMYLCASSFVEWEQFFGPGTRLTVL.

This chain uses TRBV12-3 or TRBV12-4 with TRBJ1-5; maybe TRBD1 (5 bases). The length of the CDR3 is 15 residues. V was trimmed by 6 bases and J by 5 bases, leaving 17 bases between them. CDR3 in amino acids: CASSPIPGFDQPQHF. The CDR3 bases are TGTGCCAGCAGCCCCATTCCAGGGTTTGATCAGCCCCAGCATTTT.

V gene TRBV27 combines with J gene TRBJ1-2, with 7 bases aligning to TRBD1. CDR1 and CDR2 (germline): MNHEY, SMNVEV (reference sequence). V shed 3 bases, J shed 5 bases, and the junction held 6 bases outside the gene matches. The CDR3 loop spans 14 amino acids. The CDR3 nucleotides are TGTGCCAGCAGTTTGGGGCAGGGGGGGTATGGCTACACCTTC. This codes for CASSLGQGGYGYTF.

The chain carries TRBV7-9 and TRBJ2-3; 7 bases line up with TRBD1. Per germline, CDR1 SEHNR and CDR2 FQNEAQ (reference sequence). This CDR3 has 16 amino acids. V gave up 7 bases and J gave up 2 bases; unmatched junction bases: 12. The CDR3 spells CASNPGQVRHTDTQYF. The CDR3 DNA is TGTGCCAGCAACCCCGGACAGGTCCGTCACACAGATACGCAGTATTTT.

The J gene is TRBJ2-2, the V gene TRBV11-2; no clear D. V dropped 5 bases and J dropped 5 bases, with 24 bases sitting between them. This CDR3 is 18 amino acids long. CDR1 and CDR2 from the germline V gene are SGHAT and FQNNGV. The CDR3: CASSTITPDDRPTGELFF. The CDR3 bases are TGTGCCAGCAGCACAATAACGCCCGACGACCGACCGACCGGGGAGCTGTTTTTT. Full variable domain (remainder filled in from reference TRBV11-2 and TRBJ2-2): EAGVAQSPRYKIIEKRQSVAFWCNPISGHATLYWYQQILGQGPKLLIQFQNNGVVDDSQLPKDRFSAERLKGVDSTLKIQPAKLEDSAVYLCASSTITPDDRPTGELFFGEGSRLTVL.